This paragraph covers one TCR beta chain sequence. These data come from a study of T cells in narcolepsy. TCRdb's table, derived via immunoSEQ multiplex PCR, lists solely in-frame clones and lacks some. The table has about 33,000 clones, roughly 90% seen once; the top ten hold more than 0.95%. CDR1 and CDR2 from the germline V gene are SGHVS and FQNEAQ. V dropped 0 bases and J dropped 2 bases, with 14 bases sitting between them. The CDR3 consists of 18 residues. This chain connects TRBV7-8 to TRBJ2-6; perhaps TRBD2 as D (6 bases). Input material: CD45RA- memory CD4+ T cells from PBMCs. The TCR comes from a human donor with narcolepsy. CDR3 protein: CASSLAGRGAPGANVLTF. The CDR3 bases are TGTGCCAGCAGCTTAGCGGGCCGCGGGGCGCCTGGGGCCAACGTCCTGACTTTC.